This T cell receptor gamma chain originates from a study of gamma-delta T cells after stem cell transplantation. CDR3 size: 14 residues. After removal of 0 bases from V and 7 bases from J, the junction contained 9 bases not matched to a gene. CDR1 EGSNGY and CDR2 YDSYNSKV come from the germline V gene. TCRdb re-called the RT-PCR reads using CATT. The data contain around 350 gamma-chain clones, 55% to 70% of them singletons. The material sequenced was gamma-delta T cells. This TCR derives from a human donor. It is not recorded whose cells these are; they may come from a transplant donor. The chain links TRGV2 to TRGJ1 or TRGJ2. The J gene was missing in TCRdb and was found by matching the end of the DNA to germline. CDR3 loop: CATWDGPVGYKKLF. For the CDR3, the DNA is TGTGCCACCTGGGACGGGCCAGTGGGGTATAAGAAACTCTTT.